The rows below give T cell receptor beta chains drawn from one sample of a study of tissue T cells after allogeneic stem cell transplantation. Sequenced by immunoSEQ multiplex PCR; TCRdb stores in-frame clones only, minus some. The repertoire holds about 460 clones, with about 86% as singletons. The sample in question was skin, obtained at autopsy. All receptors come from a female patient aged 18 to 49 with steroid-refractory graft-versus-host disease after an allogeneic stem cell transplant. Some T cells could come from the graft donor. The CDR3 runs from the conserved cysteine through the conserved F or W. Fields, in order: D gene, clone size, V gene, J gene, CDR3 length, CDR3 protein, CDR3 DNA. The D gene is left open where the match is weak. Only some rows state a clone size, as once, few, many or a class for expanded clones.

>TRBD1|few|TRBV9|TRBJ1-6|14
CASSVEQGHSPLHF
TGTGCCAGCAGCGTAGAACAGGGGCATTCACCCCTCCACTTT
>TRBD1|-|TRBV6-5|TRBJ2-7|13
CASSPGTEYEQYF
TGTGCCAGCAGTCCCGGGACAGAGTACGAGCAGTACTTC
>-|-|TRBV29-1|TRBJ2-1|9
CSVEAGRFF
TGCAGCGTTGAAGCCGGGAGGTTCTTC
>-|-|TRBV28|TRBJ2-7|15
CASSFPDRPSYEQYF
TGTGCCAGCAGTTTCCCCGACAGGCCATCCTACGAGCAGTACTTC
>-|-|TRBV6-4|TRBJ2-6|16
CASSLGGRAGANVLTF
TGTGCCAGCAGCCTGGGGGGAAGGGCTGGGGCCAACGTCCTGACTTTC
>-|few|TRBV19|TRBJ2-1|18
CATAPRQLILWSSNEQFF
TGTGCCACAGCCCCGAGACAGTTAATATTATGGTCGAGCAATGAGCAGTTCTTC
>TRBD1|-|TRBV6-5|TRBJ1-6|16
CASSYSRTGRGSPLHF
TGTGCCAGCAGTTACTCCCGGACAGGGCGTGGTTCACCCCTCCACTTT
>-|-|TRBV9|TRBJ1-1|16
CASSVDGTTWRGGAFF
TGTGCCAGCAGCGTAGATGGGACTACTTGGAGGGGAGGAGCTTTCTTT
>TRBD1|-|TRBV4-1|TRBJ1-1|14
CASSQGRQGTEAFF
TGCGCCAGCAGCCAAGGAAGACAGGGGACTGAAGCTTTCTTT
>-|-|TRBV6-5|TRBJ2-7|15
CASSYSGGAAYEQYF
TGTGCCAGCAGTTACTCAGGAGGGGCCGCCTACGAGCAGTACTTC
>TRBD2|few|TRBV15|TRBJ2-7|14
CATSWGRGAYEQYF
TGTGCCACCTCTTGGGGGAGGGGAGCCTACGAGCAGTACTTC
>-|-|TRBV28|TRBJ1-5|16
CASGPPGLASNQPQHF
TGTGCCAGCGGACCCCCGGGGTTGGCGAGCAATCAGCCCCAGCATTTT
>-|-|TRBV5-6|TRBJ2-7|13
CASSFTASYEQYF
TGTGCCAGCAGCTTTACGGCTTCCTACGAGCAGTACTTC
>-|once|TRBV9|TRBJ2-3|12
CASGGGPDTQYF
TGTGCCAGCGGAGGAGGGCCAGATACGCAGTATTTT
>-|few|TRBV4-2|TRBJ2-7|13
CASSQGLSYEQYF
TGTGCCAGCAGCCAAGGACTGTCCTACGAGCAGTACTTC
>-|-|TRBV27|TRBJ1-2|14
CASSLGARFYGYTF
TGTGCCAGCAGTTTAGGGGCCAGGTTCTATGGCTACACCTTC
>-|few|TRBV7-6|TRBJ2-4|16
CASSLEPFVAKNIQYF
TGTGCCAGCAGCTTAGAACCATTCGTAGCCAAAAACATTCAGTACTTC
>TRBD1|-|TRBV6-6|TRBJ2-1|15
CASSQTGASYNEQFF
TGTGCCAGCAGTCAGACAGGGGCGTCCTACAATGAGCAGTTCTTC
>-|-|TRBV20-1|TRBJ2-1|11
CSASAPFEQFF
TGCAGTGCTTCTGCCCCCTTTGAGCAGTTCTTC
>-|-|TRBV21-1|TRBJ1-4|12
CASCQFNEKLFF
TGTGCCAGCTGCCAGTTTAATGAAAAACTGTTTTTT
>-|once|TRBV5-1|TRBJ2-2|15
CASTRQGREGGELFF
TGCGCCAGCACCCGCCAGGGCAGAGAGGGCGGGGAGCTGTTTTTT
>-|-|TRBV5-1|TRBJ2-7|14
CASSLAGVSGEQYF
TGCGCCAGCAGCTTGGCCGGGGTGAGCGGCGAGCAGTACTTC
>TRBD1|-|TRBV6-5|TRBJ2-7|13
CASRGTGINEQYF
TGTGCCAGCAGAGGGACAGGGATAAACGAGCAGTACTTC
>-|-|TRBV15|TRBJ1-2|14
CATSRGGQVYGYTF
TGTGCCACCAGCAGAGGGGGCCAGGTCTATGGCTACACCTTC
>-|-|TRBV12-3/TRBV12-4|TRBJ1-5|13
CASSFGRGQPQHF
TGTGCCAGCAGTTTCGGGAGAGGACAGCCCCAGCATTTT
>-|-|TRBV27|TRBJ2-5|15
CASSFLSGIRGTQYF
TGTGCCAGCAGTTTCCTATCAGGGATTCGCGGGACCCAGTACTTC
>-|-|TRBV12-3/TRBV12-4|TRBJ2-7|13
CASGPLGRYEQYF
TGTGCCAGCGGCCCCCTGGGGCGCTACGAGCAGTACTTC
>TRBD1|-|TRBV6-5|TRBJ1-2|12
CASTGQGDGYTF
TGTGCCAGCACAGGCCAGGGGGATGGCTACACCTTC